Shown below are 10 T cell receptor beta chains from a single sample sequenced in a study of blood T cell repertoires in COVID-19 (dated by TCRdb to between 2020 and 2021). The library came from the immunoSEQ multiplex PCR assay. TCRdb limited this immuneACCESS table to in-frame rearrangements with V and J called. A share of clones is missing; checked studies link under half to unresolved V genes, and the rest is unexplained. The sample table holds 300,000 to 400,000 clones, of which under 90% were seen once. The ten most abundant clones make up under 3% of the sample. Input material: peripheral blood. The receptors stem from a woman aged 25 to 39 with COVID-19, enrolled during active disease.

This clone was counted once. The CDR3 coding sequence is TGTGCCTGGAGTGTTACCGGGGTTGGCTCCTACGAGCAGTACTTC. Translating gives CAWSVTGVGSYEQYF. The chain carries TRBV30 and TRBJ2-7, with D possibly TRBD2 on 5 matching bases. V was shortened by 0 bases and J by 0 bases, with 12 bases between the two germline ends. CDR1 GTSNPN and CDR2 SVGIG come from the germline V gene (reference sequence). The CDR3 loop spans 15 amino acids.

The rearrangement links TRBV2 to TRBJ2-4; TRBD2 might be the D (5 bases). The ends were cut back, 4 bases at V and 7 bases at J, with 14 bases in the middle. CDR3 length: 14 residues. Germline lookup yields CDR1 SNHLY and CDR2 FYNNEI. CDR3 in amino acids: CASSVPGIGNIQYF. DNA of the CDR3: TGTGCCAGCAGTGTGCCCGGGATCGGGAACATTCAGTACTTC.

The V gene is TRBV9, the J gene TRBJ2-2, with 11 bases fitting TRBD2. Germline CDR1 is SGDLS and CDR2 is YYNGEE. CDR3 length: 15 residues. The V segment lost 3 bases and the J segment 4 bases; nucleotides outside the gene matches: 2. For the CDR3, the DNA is TGTGCCAGCAGCGCCACTAGCGGGGGCACCGGGGAGCTGTTTTTT. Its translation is CASSATSGGTGELFF.

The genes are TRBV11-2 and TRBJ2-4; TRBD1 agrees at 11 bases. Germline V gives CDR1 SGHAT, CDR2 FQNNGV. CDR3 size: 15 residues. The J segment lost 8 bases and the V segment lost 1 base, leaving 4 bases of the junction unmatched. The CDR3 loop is CASSLGGTGGHIQYF. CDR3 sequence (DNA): TGTGCCAGCAGCTTAGGAGGGACAGGGGGGCACATTCAGTACTTC.

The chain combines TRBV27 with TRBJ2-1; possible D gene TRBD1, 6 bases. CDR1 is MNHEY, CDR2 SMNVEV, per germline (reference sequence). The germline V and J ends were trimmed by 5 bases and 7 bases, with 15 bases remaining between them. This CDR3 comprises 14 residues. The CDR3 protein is CASSPNIDRNEQFF. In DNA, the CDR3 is TGTGCCAGCAGTCCAAACATCGACAGGAATGAGCAGTTCTTC.

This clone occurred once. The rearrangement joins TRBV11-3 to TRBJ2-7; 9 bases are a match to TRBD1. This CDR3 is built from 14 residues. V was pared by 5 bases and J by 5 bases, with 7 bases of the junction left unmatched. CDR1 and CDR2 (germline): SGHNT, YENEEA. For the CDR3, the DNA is TGTGCCAGCAGCCCAAGGACAGGGGACGACGAGCAGTACTTC. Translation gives CASSPRTGDDEQYF.

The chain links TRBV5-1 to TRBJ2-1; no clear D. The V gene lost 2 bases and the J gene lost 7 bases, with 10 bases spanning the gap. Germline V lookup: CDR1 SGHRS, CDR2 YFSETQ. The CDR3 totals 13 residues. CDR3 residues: CASSFGLGNEQFF. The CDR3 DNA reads TGCGCCAGCAGCTTCGGGTTGGGTAATGAGCAGTTCTTC.

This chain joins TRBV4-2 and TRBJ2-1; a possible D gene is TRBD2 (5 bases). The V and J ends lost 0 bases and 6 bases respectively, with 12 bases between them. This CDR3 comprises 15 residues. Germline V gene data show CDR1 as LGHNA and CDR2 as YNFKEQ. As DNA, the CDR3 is TGTGCCAGCAGCCAAGATCGGGGAGCGGCCAATGAGCAGTTCTTC. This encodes CASSQDRGAANEQFF.

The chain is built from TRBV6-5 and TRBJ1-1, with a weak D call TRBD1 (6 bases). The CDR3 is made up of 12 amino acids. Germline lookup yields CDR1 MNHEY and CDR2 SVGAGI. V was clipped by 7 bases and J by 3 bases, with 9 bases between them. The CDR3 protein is CASKKGDTEAFF. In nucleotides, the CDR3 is TGTGCCAGCAAGAAGGGGGACACTGAAGCTTTCTTT.

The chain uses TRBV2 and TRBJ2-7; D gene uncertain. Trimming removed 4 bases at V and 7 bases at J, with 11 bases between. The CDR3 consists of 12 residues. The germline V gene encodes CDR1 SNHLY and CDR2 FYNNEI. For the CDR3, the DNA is TGTGCCAGCAGTGCGGATGTCGGGGAGCAGTACTTC. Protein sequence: CASSADVGEQYF.